This TCR beta chain appears in the sequencing data of a study of blood T cell repertoires in COVID-19. Study context: Acute and convalescent COVID-19 samples came from the United States, Italy and Spain. PBMCs, B-cell-depleted T cells, or T cells provided the cDNA or gDNA that made up the material.

Authors' methods: It was from reference gene primer amplification that nucleated cell counts were estimated. Clones were read by immunoSEQ multiplex PCR, and TCRdb kept only the in-frame ones, dropping some. The DNA gave D and trimming, while V, J and clone size come from that table. The sample yields fewer than 200,000 clones, around 72% seen once. The TCR originated in an elderly woman with acute or convalescent COVID-19. Sequenced: peripheral blood.

In DNA form, the CDR3 reads TGTGCCAGCAGCCAAGATTCCCGGACTAGCGGCTACAATGAGCAGTTCTTC. This sequence encodes CASSQDSRTSGYNEQFF. The chain has TRBV3-1 (or the pseudogene TRBV3-2) and TRBJ2-1, with 10 bases fitting TRBD2. CDR3 size: 17 residues. Per germline, CDR1 LGHDT and CDR2 YNNKEL (reference sequence). V shed 0 bases and J 3 bases; nucleotides not matched to a gene: 5.